These T cell receptor beta chains were read from a single sample in a study of blood T cells in healthy people across ages. TCRdb ran MiXCR on the 5' RACE reads and lists one entry per CDR3 protein. This table has approximately 960,000 distinct CDR3 sequences, 25% to 30% appearing once. The data were also submitted as part of a second study, on T cells of mothers and their children.

The sequenced sample consisted of blood. The receptors here all came from a woman aged 40 to 50 in good health. The CDR3 runs from the conserved cysteine through the conserved F or W. Each record gives: CDR3 length, J gene, clone size, V gene, D gene, CDR3 DNA, CDR3 protein. The D gene is left open where the match is weak. Size tells how often a clone was seen (once, few, many) or the class of an expanded clone, and some rows leave it out.

length: 17; J: TRBJ2-1; size: NA; V: TRBV4-1; D: NA; DNA: TGCGCCAGCAGCCAATCGCCAACAGGATCCTCCTACAATGAGCAGTTCTTC; CDR3: CASSQSPTGSSYNEQFF
length: 14; J: TRBJ2-7; size: many; V: TRBV5-1; D: NA; DNA: TGCGCCAGCAGCTTGGTGGCGGCTACTTACGAGCAGTACTTC; CDR3: CASSLVAATYEQYF
length: 14; J: TRBJ1-4; size: NA; V: TRBV30; D: NA; DNA: TGTGCCTGGAGTGCGCCGGGAAAGGATGAAAAACTGTTTTTT; CDR3: CAWSAPGKDEKLFF
length: 16; J: TRBJ2-5; size: few; V: TRBV28; D: NA; DNA: TGTGCCAGCAGAGCAAGGGATTTTTATGGGCAAGAGACCCAGTACTTC; CDR3: CASRARDFYGQETQYF
length: 15; J: TRBJ1-2; size: few; V: TRBV7-2; D: TRBD1; DNA: TGTGCCAGCAGCGTGCAGGGGGACGGAAGCTATGGCTACACCTTC; CDR3: CASSVQGDGSYGYTF
length: 17; J: TRBJ2-5; size: NA; V: TRBV4-1; D: NA; DNA: TGCGCCAGCAGCCAAGACGGCACGGGGGGCCTTCAAGAGACCCAGTACTTC; CDR3: CASSQDGTGGLQETQYF
length: 14; J: TRBJ1-2; size: NA; V: TRBV12-3/TRBV12-4; D: NA; DNA: TGTGCCAGCAGTTACGGTTTGTTGGACTATGGCTACACCTTC; CDR3: CASSYGLLDYGYTF
length: 13; J: TRBJ2-7; size: many; V: TRBV7-9; D: NA; DNA: TGTGCCAGCAGCTTACCACACCACTACGAGCAGTACTTC; CDR3: CASSLPHHYEQYF
length: 13; J: TRBJ2-7; size: NA; V: TRBV19; D: NA; DNA: TGTGCCAGTAGTCTCTCGACATCTTACGAGCAGTACTTC; CDR3: CASSLSTSYEQYF
length: 15; J: TRBJ2-2; size: few; V: TRBV5-1; D: NA; DNA: TGCGCCAGCAGCTTACGGACAGCGAACACCGGGGAGCTGTTTTTT; CDR3: CASSLRTANTGELFF
length: 14; J: TRBJ1-6; size: few; V: TRBV18; D: TRBD1; DNA: TGTGCCAGCTCACCAGACAGGGATAATTCACCCCTCCACTTT; CDR3: CASSPDRDNSPLHF
length: 17; J: TRBJ1-5; size: NA; V: TRBV12-3/TRBV12-4; D: NA; DNA: TGTGCCAGCAGTTTTTTAGAACAGGGAGGCCCGCTTCAGCCCCAGCATTTT; CDR3: CASSFLEQGGPLQPQHF
length: 14; J: TRBJ1-1; size: NA; V: TRBV19; D: NA; DNA: TGTACCAGTAATTGGGGGCCGCCGAACACTGAAGCTTTCTTT; CDR3: CTSNWGPPNTEAFF
length: 14; J: TRBJ2-1; size: many; V: TRBV27; D: NA; DNA: TGTGCCAGCAGTTTTGGGCTAGGGTACAATGAGCAGTTCTTC; CDR3: CASSFGLGYNEQFF
length: 18; J: TRBJ2-3; size: many; V: TRBV21-1; D: NA; DNA: TGTGCCAGCAGCGAAACTAGCGGGGTCACCGAATCCACAGATACGCAGTATTTT; CDR3: CASSETSGVTESTDTQYF
length: 14; J: TRBJ1-2; size: NA; V: TRBV7-9; D: NA; DNA: TGTGCCAGCAGCTTAGCGCTTTCTAACTATGGCTACACCTTC; CDR3: CASSLALSNYGYTF
length: 14; J: TRBJ2-7; size: NA; V: TRBV15; D: NA; DNA: TGTGCCACCAGCAGAGCAAGGGGCCTCGTAGAGCAGTACTTC; CDR3: CATSRARGLVEQYF
length: 13; J: TRBJ1-1; size: NA; V: TRBV28; D: NA; DNA: TGTGCCAGCAGGGGACCCCGGGGCACTGAAGCTTTCTTT; CDR3: CASRGPRGTEAFF
length: 17; J: TRBJ2-3; size: NA; V: TRBV4-1; D: TRBD2; DNA: TGCGCCAGCAGCCAAGTAACTAGCGGGGGGGTAAGAGATACGCAGTATTTT; CDR3: CASSQVTSGGVRDTQYF
length: 16; J: TRBJ2-1; size: NA; V: TRBV5-1; D: TRBD2; DNA: TGCGCCAGCAGCTTGGAGGCTAGCGGGAGGGCTCATGAGCAGTTCTTC; CDR3: CASSLEASGRAHEQFF
length: 17; J: TRBJ2-1; size: NA; V: TRBV4-1; D: NA; DNA: TGCGCCAGCAGCCCAGCCCTCCAGGGGACCCTTGGGAATGAGCAGTTCTTC; CDR3: CASSPALQGTLGNEQFF
length: 14; J: TRBJ1-1; size: NA; V: TRBV5-1; D: NA; DNA: TGCGCCAGCAGCTTGCAGGGAGTGGTGACTGAAGCTTTCTTT; CDR3: CASSLQGVVTEAFF
length: 16; J: TRBJ2-5; size: NA; V: TRBV12-3/TRBV12-4; D: TRBD1; DNA: TGTGCCAGCAGTTTTGCGACAGGGGGTGGATCGGAGGCCCAGTACTTC; CDR3: CASSFATGGGSEAQYF
length: 14; J: TRBJ1-5; size: NA; V: TRBV12-3/TRBV12-4; D: NA; DNA: TGTGCCAGCAGTAACGACAGGCTCGGTCAGCCCCAGCATTTT; CDR3: CASSNDRLGQPQHF
length: 13; J: TRBJ2-7; size: NA; V: TRBV20-1; D: TRBD1; DNA: TGCAGTGCTCGGACAGGGTACTCCTACGAGCAGTACTTC; CDR3: CSARTGYSYEQYF
length: 14; J: TRBJ2-1; size: few; V: TRBV7-2; D: NA; DNA: TGTGCCAGCAGCTATGAAGGATCTTCAAATGAGCAGTTCTTC; CDR3: CASSYEGSSNEQFF
length: 16; J: TRBJ2-5; size: few; V: TRBV28; D: TRBD1; DNA: TGTGTCAGCAGTTTATCCGGGACAGTAAGTCAAGAGACCCAGTACTTC; CDR3: CVSSLSGTVSQETQYF
length: 17; J: TRBJ2-1; size: few; V: TRBV7-3; D: NA; DNA: TGTGCCAGCAGCACCCGGACTGGTGCTAGCTCCTACAATGAGCAGTTCTTC; CDR3: CASSTRTGASSYNEQFF
length: 17; J: TRBJ2-1; size: NA; V: TRBV20-1; D: NA; DNA: TGCAGTGCTAGCACCTCAAGGGTAGCCCGCTCCTACAATGAGCAGTTCTTC; CDR3: CSASTSRVARSYNEQFF
length: 16; J: TRBJ1-5; size: NA; V: TRBV10-2; D: NA; DNA: TGCGCCAGCAGTGAGTCGGGGAGATATAGCAATCAGCCCCAGCATTTT; CDR3: CASSESGRYSNQPQHF
length: 13; J: TRBJ2-5; size: NA; V: TRBV29-1; D: NA; DNA: TGCAGCGTTCATCACAGGGTGGGAGAGACCCAGTACTTC; CDR3: CSVHHRVGETQYF
length: 15; J: TRBJ2-7; size: NA; V: TRBV27; D: NA; DNA: TGTGCCAGCAGTTTACTCGGGCCGCCTCTTCGGGAGCAGTACTTC; CDR3: CASSLLGPPLREQYF
length: 13; J: TRBJ1-2; size: many; V: TRBV7-3; D: TRBD1; DNA: TGTGCCAGCAGCCACGACAGGGGGGGCGGCTACACCTTC; CDR3: CASSHDRGGGYTF
length: 15; J: TRBJ2-1; size: NA; V: TRBV5-1; D: TRBD1; DNA: TGCGCCAGCAGCTCGACAGGGGTGGGCTACAATGAGCAGTTCTTC; CDR3: CASSSTGVGYNEQFF
length: 16; J: TRBJ2-5; size: few; V: TRBV28; D: TRBD1; DNA: TGTGCCAGCAGCCGTGGGGGGACAGGGAACCAAGAGACCCGGTACTTC; CDR3: CASSRGGTGNQETRYF
length: 14; J: TRBJ1-3; size: NA; V: TRBV6-5; D: NA; DNA: TGTGCCAGCAGTCGGAGAATCTCTGGAAACACCATATATTTT; CDR3: CASSRRISGNTIYF
length: 14; J: TRBJ2-7; size: many; V: TRBV6-5; D: NA; DNA: TGTGCCAGCAGTTACGCAGGCAGACCCTACGAGCAGTACTTC; CDR3: CASSYAGRPYEQYF
length: 14; J: TRBJ2-5; size: NA; V: TRBV2; D: NA; DNA: TGTGCCAGCAGTGAAACCGGGACTCTGTGGACCCAGTACTTC; CDR3: CASSETGTLWTQYF
length: 16; J: TRBJ1-6; size: NA; V: TRBV2; D: NA; DNA: TGTGCCAGCAGTGACCAGGGTAGCTCCTATAATTCACCCCTCCACTTT; CDR3: CASSDQGSSYNSPLHF
length: 17; J: TRBJ2-7; size: NA; V: TRBV5-5; D: TRBD1; DNA: TGTGCCAGCAGCTTTCTTCGCAGCAGGACAGGGAACCACGAGCAGTACTTC; CDR3: CASSFLRSRTGNHEQYF
length: 17; J: TRBJ1-5; size: NA; V: TRBV11-2; D: NA; DNA: TGTGCCAGCAGCTTATTACGGGGCAGCGAGGGGGATCAGCCCCAGCATTTT; CDR3: CASSLLRGSEGDQPQHF
length: 16; J: TRBJ1-1; size: NA; V: TRBV7-3; D: TRBD1; DNA: TGTGCCAGCAGCTTAAGTCATGGACAGGGGCACACTGAAGCTTTCTTT; CDR3: CASSLSHGQGHTEAFF
length: 15; J: TRBJ2-7; size: few; V: TRBV3-1; D: TRBD2; DNA: TGTGCCAGCATCCCCACTAGCGCCCCCTACAATGAGCAGTACTTC; CDR3: CASIPTSAPYNEQYF
length: 16; J: TRBJ2-3; size: many; V: TRBV5-1; D: NA; DNA: TGCGCCAGCAGCTTGGATGGGGCTCGAGTGGGGGATACGCAGTATTTT; CDR3: CASSLDGARVGDTQYF
length: 17; J: TRBJ2-7; size: NA; V: TRBV4-1; D: TRBD2; DNA: TGCGCCAGCAGCCAAGTTGGTCTAGCGGGCTCATCCTACGAGCAGTACTTC; CDR3: CASSQVGLAGSSYEQYF
length: 16; J: TRBJ2-1; size: NA; V: TRBV29-1; D: TRBD2; DNA: TGCAGCGTTGAAGATCTGGGGCTAGCGGGAGGCAATGAGCAGTTCTTC; CDR3: CSVEDLGLAGGNEQFF
length: 11; J: TRBJ2-3; size: many; V: TRBV3-1; D: NA; DNA: TGTGCCAGCAGCCAAGTGGATACGCAGTATTTT; CDR3: CASSQVDTQYF
length: 14; J: TRBJ2-5; size: NA; V: TRBV19; D: NA; DNA: TGTGCCAGTAGTATCGACAGGATCTCGGAGACCCAGTACTTC; CDR3: CASSIDRISETQYF
length: 13; J: TRBJ2-7; size: many; V: TRBV5-1; D: TRBD1; DNA: TGTGCCAGCAGCCCGACAGGGGGAAACGAGCAGTACTTC; CDR3: CASSPTGGNEQYF
length: 15; J: TRBJ2-7; size: many; V: TRBV6-5; D: TRBD2; DNA: TGTGCCAGCAGTTACTCGGGCGGGGGAAAATACGAGCAGTACTTC; CDR3: CASSYSGGGKYEQYF
length: 13; J: TRBJ2-1; size: many; V: TRBV20-1; D: NA; DNA: TGCAGTGCGCCCATCGTAGGGGGCAATGAGCAGTTCTTC; CDR3: CSAPIVGGNEQFF
length: 14; J: TRBJ2-7; size: few; V: TRBV6-1; D: NA; DNA: TGTGCCAGCAGTTCTTCACAGGGCTACAATGAGCAGTACTTC; CDR3: CASSSSQGYNEQYF
length: 16; J: TRBJ2-1; size: few; V: TRBV5-1; D: NA; DNA: TGCGCCAGCAGCTTGGGTGAGGGGGGGCTGAGCAATGAGCAGTTCTTC; CDR3: CASSLGEGGLSNEQFF
length: 19; J: TRBJ2-1; size: NA; V: TRBV7-3; D: TRBD2; DNA: TGTGCCAGCAGCTTAGAGCCGGGACTAGCGGGGAGCTCCTACAATGAGCAGTTCTTC; CDR3: CASSLEPGLAGSSYNEQFF
length: 15; J: TRBJ2-5; size: NA; V: TRBV7-2; D: NA; DNA: TGTGCCAGCAGCTTAACGGGGGGCGTTCTAGAGACCCAGTACTTC; CDR3: CASSLTGGVLETQYF
length: 14; J: TRBJ2-5; size: NA; V: TRBV6-2/TRBV6-3; D: NA; DNA: TGTGCCAGCAGTTACTCCGACAGTCGAGAGACCCAGTACTTC; CDR3: CASSYSDSRETQYF